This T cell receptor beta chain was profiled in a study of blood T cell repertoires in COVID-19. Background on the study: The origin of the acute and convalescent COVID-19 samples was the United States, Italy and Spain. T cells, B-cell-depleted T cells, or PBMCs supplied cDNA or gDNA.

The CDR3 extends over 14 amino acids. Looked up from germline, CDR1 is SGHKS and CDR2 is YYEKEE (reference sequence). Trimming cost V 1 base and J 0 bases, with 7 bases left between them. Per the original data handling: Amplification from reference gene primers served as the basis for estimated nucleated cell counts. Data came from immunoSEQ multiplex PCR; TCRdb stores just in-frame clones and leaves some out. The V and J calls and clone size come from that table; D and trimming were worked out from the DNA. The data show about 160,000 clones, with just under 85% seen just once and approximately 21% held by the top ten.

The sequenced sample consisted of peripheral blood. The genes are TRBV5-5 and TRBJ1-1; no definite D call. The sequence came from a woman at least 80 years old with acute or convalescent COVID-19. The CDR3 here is CASSLWRMNTEAFF. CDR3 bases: TGTGCCAGCAGCTTGTGGAGGATGAACACTGAAGCTTTCTTT.